These 27 T cell receptor beta chains were all obtained from the same sample, sequenced in a study of CXCR3-negative and CXCR3-positive naive CD8 T cells. Findings and caveats of the study: Hydrophobicity of TRB CDR3s was greater in CXCR3-positive naive cells than in CXCR3-negative naive cells.

Their recognized antigens are unknown. Libraries of TRB cDNA were made by 5' RACE and carried UMIs. Each CDR3 protein gets one entry in TCRdb, which reprocessed the 5' RACE reads and gives no DNA. This sample contains 100,000 to 150,000 distinct CDR3 sequences. Sequencing used naive CXCR3+ CD8+ T cells from blood. The sample's subset: CD45RO-CCR7+CD27+CD95- naive CD8+ T cells expressing CXCR3 (TNR3+). The receptor source for this set is a human donor in good health. Some clones in this sample may be carry-over from other donors' samples.

The chain joins TRBV28 to TRBJ2-7; without DNA, the TCRdb call of TRBD2 cannot be checked. The CDR3 totals 14 residues. The germline CDR1 and CDR2 sequences are MDHEN and SYDVKM. CDR3 in amino acids: CASASGLSPYEQYF.

J is TRBJ1-2 and V is TRBV27; TCRdb proposes TRBD1, but this gene call is untestable without DNA. Germline V gives CDR1 MNHEY, CDR2 SMNVEV (reference sequence). CDR3 size: 14 residues. CDR3 sequence: CASSSRQGAYGYTF.

V is TRBV14 and J is TRBJ2-7. This CDR3 is 15 amino acids long. Germline V gene sequence: CDR1 SGHDN, CDR2 FVKESK. The CDR3 spells CASSQGQFNFYEQYF. Drawing the rest from reference TRBV14 and TRBJ2-7, the complete variable domain is EAGVTQFPSHSVIEKGQTVTLRCDPISGHDNLYWYRRVMGKEIKFLLHFVKESKQDESGMPNNRFLAERTGGTYSTLKVQPAELEDSGVYFCASSQGQFNFYEQYFGPGTRLTVT.

The chain recombines TRBV7-6 with TRBJ2-1; TCRdb indicates TRBD2, and absent DNA this call remains unverified. This CDR3 is 16 amino acids long. Germline V gene data show CDR1 as SGHVS and CDR2 as FNYEAQ. CDR3 residues: CASSPSLGLLYNEQFF.

V and J are TRBV7-9 and TRBJ2-5; the TCRdb D gene call, TRBD1, has no DNA to confirm it. This CDR3 comprises 14 residues. Germline V gene lookup returns CDR1 SEHNR and CDR2 FQNEAQ (reference sequence). The CDR3 loop reads CASSKEQGEETQYF.

Here the CDR3 reads CASSLGSNTGELFF. The rearrangement links TRBV5-6 to TRBJ2-2. Germline CDR1 SGHDT, CDR2 YYEEEE. This CDR3 has 14 residues.

The V and J genes are TRBV7-9 and TRBJ2-7; TCRdb lists TRBD2, though no DNA is available to test this call. This CDR3 region has 14 residues. CDR1 and CDR2 (germline): SEHNR, FQNEAQ (reference sequence). CDR3 in amino acids: CASSPRLRAYEQYF.

This sequence joins TRBV28 and TRBJ1-5. Germline V lookup: CDR1 MDHEN, CDR2 SYDVKM. The CDR3 is made up of 16 amino acids. CDR3 protein: CASSSRDFDSNQPQHF.

The V and J genes are TRBV29-1 and TRBJ2-2; TCRdb gives TRBD1 as the D gene, but with no DNA this cannot be confirmed. This CDR3 is 15 amino acids long. Germline-derived CDR1 and CDR2 are SQVTM and ANQGSEA. This chain's CDR3 is CSVDETGGDNGELFF.

The chain joins TRBV5-6 to TRBJ1-5. This CDR3 spans 12 amino acids. Per germline, CDR1 SGHDT and CDR2 YYEEEE. The CDR3 spells CASSLLSQPQHF.

V is TRBV12-3 or TRBV12-4 and J is TRBJ2-3; TCRdb's assignment of TRBD2 cannot be checked, as there is no DNA. The CDR3 runs 16 residues. The CDR3 spells CASSSGLGRFADTQYF.

The J gene is TRBJ2-7, the V gene TRBV9; lacking DNA, the TRBD2 call made by TCRdb goes unchecked. CDR3 length: 16 residues. Germline V gene data show CDR1 as SGDLS and CDR2 as YYNGEE. CDR3 loop: CASSVGYSGGSYEQYF.

CDR3 sequence reads: CASSTIRGLGYTF. The chain employs TRBV9 and TRBJ1-2; TCRdb names TRBD1, which stays unverified in the absence of DNA. The V gene's germline CDR1 is SGDLS and CDR2 YYNGEE. The CDR3 runs 13 residues.

The V gene is TRBV11-1, the J gene TRBJ1-1. This CDR3 comprises 16 residues. CDR1 is SGHAT, CDR2 FQDESV, per germline (reference sequence). CDR3 region: CASSLIGAFGNTEAFF.

V and J are TRBV28 and TRBJ2-7; TCRdb proposes TRBD1, but this gene call is untestable without DNA. Looked up from germline, CDR1 is MDHEN and CDR2 is SYDVKM. The CDR3 is 14 residues long. CDR3 loop: CASTSGRRVYEQYF.

This rearrangement joins TRBV4-1 to TRBJ2-2; the TRBD1 assignment by TCRdb is unverifiable without DNA. This CDR3 has 17 residues. The germline V gene has CDR1 MGHRA and CDR2 YSYEKL. The CDR3 reads CASSQGPQGWNTGELFF.

This chain uses TRBV4-2 with TRBJ2-1; the D call from TCRdb, TRBD1, cannot be confirmed without DNA. The germline V gene encodes CDR1 LGHNA and CDR2 YNFKEQ. This CDR3 spans 14 amino acids. The CDR3 loop is CASEDRSSYNEQFF.

The V and J genes are TRBV15 and TRBJ2-1; TCRdb names TRBD2, which stays unverified in the absence of DNA. The CDR3 is 18 residues long. Germline V gene lookup returns CDR1 LNHNV and CDR2 YYDKDF (reference sequence). The CDR3 spells CATSRVLAGTGFYNEQFF.

The chain employs TRBV7-8 and TRBJ2-5; TCRdb names TRBD1, which stays unverified in the absence of DNA. Germline CDR1 is SGHVS and CDR2 is FQNEAQ. This CDR3 comprises 14 residues. The CDR3 protein is CASSLGTLGETQYF. The variable domain in full, completed from reference TRBV7-8 and TRBJ2-5, reads GAGVSQSPRYKVAKRGQDVALRCDPISGHVSLFWYQQALGQGPEFLTYFQNEAQLDKSGLPSDRFFAERPEGSVSTLKIQRTQQEDSAVYLCASSLGTLGETQYFGPGTRLLVL.

This rearrangement joins TRBV29-1 to TRBJ2-1; TCRdb gives TRBD2 as the D gene, but with no DNA this cannot be confirmed. The CDR3 is 12 amino acids. Germline V CDR1 and CDR2: SQVTM, ANQGSEA. CDR3 region: CSVEEGDNEQFF.

The chain combines TRBV2 with TRBJ2-1; TCRdb picks TRBD2, but there is no DNA to check that call. CDR3 length: 12 amino acids. Germline CDR1 is SNHLY and CDR2 is FYNNEI. CDR3 loop: CATHPPDSLPFF.

This chain uses TRBV11-2 with TRBJ2-5. From germline, CDR1 is SGHAT and CDR2 FQNNGV. The CDR3 has 15 amino acids. The CDR3 sequence: CASSFAGAVGETQYF.

This chain's CDR3 is CASSLDRVATNEKLFF. V and J are TRBV7-2 and TRBJ1-4; the D call from TCRdb, TRBD1, cannot be confirmed without DNA. The CDR3 totals 16 residues. Germline V lookup: CDR1 SGHTA, CDR2 FQGNSA.

This chain uses TRBV19 with TRBJ1-5; the D call of TRBD1 rests on TCRdb alone, since no DNA is present to check it. CDR3 length: 14 residues. The germline V gene has CDR1 LNHDA and CDR2 SQIVND (reference sequence). CDR3 region: CASTPDYSNQPQHF.

The V and J genes are TRBV7-2 and TRBJ2-1; TCRdb gives TRBD2 as the D gene, but with no DNA this cannot be confirmed. The CDR3 is 15 amino acids. The V gene's germline CDR1 is SGHTA and CDR2 FQGNSA. CDR3 sequence reads: CASSQLAGGNNEQFF.

The rearrangement joins TRBV7-9 to TRBJ2-3; TCRdb's assignment of TRBD1 cannot be checked, as there is no DNA. The CDR3 spans 15 residues. Germline V gene sequence: CDR1 SEHNR, CDR2 FQNEAQ (reference sequence). CDR3 in amino acids: CASSTGTGAQDTQYF.

The J gene is TRBJ2-7, the V gene TRBV5-6; TCRdb's D call of TRBD1 is untestable without DNA. The CDR3 has 13 amino acids. Germline V gene sequence: CDR1 SGHDT, CDR2 YYEEEE. The CDR3 region is CASSSGTGVEQYF.